This T cell receptor (beta chain) was identified during a study of PD-L1 blockade in urothelial cancer. Study at large: T cells were recovered from blood samples at a median of around 140,000.

The CDR3 is 14 amino acids. The V gene end was trimmed by 3 bases and the J gene end by 2 bases; junction bases not matched to a gene: 0. Germline values: CDR1 KGHSH, CDR2 LQKENI. Noted time point: pretreatment peripheral blood. Metastatic or locally advanced urothelial carcinoma was present in the patients. The repertoire was sequenced with immunoSEQ multiplex PCR; TCRdb's copy has only in-frame clones and lacks some. The table includes about 79,000 clones, about 90% detected once. This clonotype was sampled from a man aged 55-75 years with urothelial cancer. Here the sequenced sample was PBMCs, taken around atezolizumab (anti-PD-L1) treatment. The J gene is TRBJ2-1, the V gene TRBV18; TRBD2 matches 8 bases. The DNA of the CDR3 is TGTGCCAGCTCACCGCGGGGGGCCTACAATGAGCAGTTCTTC. Translated: CASSPRGAYNEQFF.